Shown below are 8 T cell receptor beta chains from a single sample sequenced in a study of CD8+CD57+ T cells in acquired aplastic anemia. Genomic DNA, the template, was used for profiling of the TCR beta VDJ and CDR3. TCRdb called the reads again in MiXCR, with one record for every CDR3 protein. The data show 15,000 to 20,000 distinct CDR3 sequences, 30% to 45% seen once. In patients chosen for sequencing, flow cytometry had shown CD8+CD57+ cell expansion. Overall study results and limits: Lower diversity was found in CD8+CD57+ cells than in total CD4+ and CD8+ pools in patients.

No antigen has been identified for these receptors. The specimen was CD8+CD57+ T cells sorted from PBMCs. Subset noted: bead-enriched CD8+CD57+ effector memory T cells from SAA patients. These TCRs come from a human donor with aplastic anemia.

V gene TRBV6-4 combines with J gene TRBJ2-3, with a tentative D call TRBD2 (6 bases). CDR1 and CDR2 from the germline V gene are MRHNA and SNTAGT. The V gene lost 2 bases and the J gene lost 2 bases, with 14 bases spanning the gap. The CDR3 spans 16 residues. The chain's CDR3 is CASSDNAGSVTDTQYF. The CDR3 DNA is TGTGCCAGCAGTGACAATGCGGGGTCGGTCACAGATACGCAGTATTTT.

This clonotype was observed many times. The chain recombines TRBV19 with TRBJ2-3; tentative D call: TRBD2 (7 bases). Looked up from germline, CDR1 is LNHDA and CDR2 is SQIVND (reference sequence). The CDR3 has 15 residues. V was shortened by 3 bases and J by 2 bases, with 12 bases between the two germline ends. This CDR3 reads CASSILGGPTDTQYF. The CDR3 region has the DNA TGTGCCAGTAGTATTCTGGGGGGGCCCACAGATACGCAGTATTTT.

The V call is TRBV19, the J call TRBJ1-3; TRBD1 aligns across 8 bases. Germline V gene data show CDR1 as LNHDA and CDR2 as SQIVND (reference sequence). This CDR3 is 14 amino acids long. J was trimmed by 8 bases and V by 5 bases; bases with no gene match: 8. The CDR3 sequence: CASSLDRVADTIYF. The CDR3 DNA is TGTGCCAGTAGTTTGGACAGGGTCGCGGACACCATATATTTT.

Worth noting for this clonotype: The junction departs from the called germline gene at one end, perhaps through a read error. The rearrangement joins TRBV10-1 to TRBJ1-5, with D tentatively TRBD1 (5 bases). Germline V lookup: CDR1 WNHNN, CDR2 SYGVQD (reference sequence). The CDR3 is 14 residues long. This chain's CDR3 is CASSEGTRYQPQHF. CDR3 bases: TGTGCCAGCAGCGAGGGGACCCGTTATCAGCCCCAGCATTTT.

The chain links TRBV2 to TRBJ2-1, with D unresolved. This CDR3 is 13 amino acids long. The germline V gene encodes CDR1 SNHLY and CDR2 FYNNEI. V lost 8 bases to trimming and J lost 1 base, with 9 bases between them. CDR3 region: CASGLLSYNEQFF. CDR3 bases: TGTGCCAGCGGCCTTCTTTCCTACAATGAGCAGTTCTTC.

V is TRBV6-1 and J is TRBJ1-6; D unclear. The CDR3 consists of 13 residues. The germline V and J ends were trimmed by 3 bases and 7 bases, with 7 bases remaining between them. Germline V gene lookup returns CDR1 MNHNS and CDR2 SASEGT. CDR3 bases: TGTGCCAGCAGTGATAGACGGAATTCACCCCTCCACTTT. Translation: CASSDRRNSPLHF.

With regard to this clonotype: A much larger clone lies a single base off, so this may be a read error. J is TRBJ1-2 and V is TRBV27, with no clear D. V dropped 8 bases and J dropped 8 bases, with 15 bases sitting between them. CDR1 MNHEY and CDR2 SMNVEV come from the germline V gene (reference sequence). The CDR3 loop spans 12 amino acids. The CDR3 coding sequence is TGTGCCAGCGCATCATGGGGTAGCGGCTACACCTTC. It is translated as CASASWGSGYTF.

This clonotype was detected many times. This chain uses TRBV15 with TRBJ2-7; tentative D call: TRBD1 (5 bases). V lost 5 bases and J lost 1, with 9 bases in between. The CDR3 consists of 13 residues. Germline V gene data show CDR1 as LNHNV and CDR2 as YYDKDF (reference sequence). The CDR3 region is CATSVDTSYEQYF. The CDR3 DNA follows: TGTGCCACCAGCGTGGACACGTCCTACGAGCAGTACTTC.